There are a few counts of the clone carrying this T cell receptor (beta chain). Its cognate antigen is unknown. The time point here: longitudinal time-point 3. This CDR3 region has 16 residues. The germline V gene has CDR1 GTSNPN and CDR2 SVGIG (reference sequence). With 0 bases clipped from V and 5 bases from J, the junction kept 8 bases outside the gene matches. This sample was taken from a study of neurological immune-mediated disorders. MiXCR, run by TCRdb on the 5' RACE reads, gives a single entry per CDR3 protein. The table has 45,000 to 60,000 distinct CDR3 sequences, roughly 13% seen once. General observations from the study: No expanded-clone CDR3 amino acid sequence recurred across subjects, suggesting private TCR-beta repertoires.

The TCR comes from a male donor with HTLV-1-associated myelopathy (HAM/TSP). Sequencing was done on a sample of PBMCs. The rearrangement uses TRBV30 and TRBJ2-5; the match to TRBD2 covers 11 bases. CDR3 residues: CAWSVGTSGSWETQYF. The CDR3 DNA reads TGTGCCTGGAGTGTAGGAACTAGCGGGAGTTGGGAGACCCAGTACTTC. The entire variable domain, with the rest obtained from reference TRBV30 and TRBJ2-5, is as follows: SQTIHQWPATLVQPVGSPLSLECTVEGTSNPNLYWYRQAAGRGLQLLFYSVGIGQISSEVPQNLSASRPQDRQFILSSKKLLLSDSGFYLCAWSVGTSGSWETQYFGPGTRLLVL.